This T cell receptor beta chain was obtained from a study of beta chain features in type 1 diabetes. Every isolated RNA sample was fully reverse transcribed, so sequencing captured expressed TCRB transcripts. Using immunoSEQ multiplex PCR, the repertoire was profiled, and TCRdb retains in-frame clones only, with some absent. The table records 130,000 to 150,000 clones, around 8.7% of them present only once. In the case of this clone: Antigen: not known.

V gave up 5 bases and J gave up 2 bases; unmatched junction bases: 5. The CDR3 extends over 14 amino acids. Germline assignment: CDR1 SGHTA and CDR2 FQGNSA. Broader study findings: High-TCR-expressing cells could be over-represented by cDNA sequencing. Shorter TCRB CDR3s, moderately but significantly so, marked every one of the four CD4+ subsets in Type 1 diabetes patients. There was no resolution here of whether HLA type influences TCRB rearrangement.

This clonotype was sampled from a man between 18 and 29 years old in good health. V gene TRBV7-2 combines with J gene TRBJ2-7; 8 bases map to TRBD2. What was sequenced was central memory CD4+ T cells from blood. CDR3 sequence (DNA): TGTGCCAGCAGCCAAACTAGCGGCCCCTACGAGCAGTACTTC. This codes for CASSQTSGPYEQYF.